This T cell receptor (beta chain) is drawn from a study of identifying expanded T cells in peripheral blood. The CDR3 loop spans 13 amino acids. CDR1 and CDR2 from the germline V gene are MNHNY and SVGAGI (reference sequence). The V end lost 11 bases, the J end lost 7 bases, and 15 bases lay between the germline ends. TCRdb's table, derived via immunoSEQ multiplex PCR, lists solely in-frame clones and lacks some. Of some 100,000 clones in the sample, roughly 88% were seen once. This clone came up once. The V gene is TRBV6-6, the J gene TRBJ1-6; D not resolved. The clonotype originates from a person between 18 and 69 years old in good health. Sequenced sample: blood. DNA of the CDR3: TGTGCCGGATCCCCATCCGGAAATTCACCCCTCCACTTT. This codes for CAGSPSGNSPLHF.